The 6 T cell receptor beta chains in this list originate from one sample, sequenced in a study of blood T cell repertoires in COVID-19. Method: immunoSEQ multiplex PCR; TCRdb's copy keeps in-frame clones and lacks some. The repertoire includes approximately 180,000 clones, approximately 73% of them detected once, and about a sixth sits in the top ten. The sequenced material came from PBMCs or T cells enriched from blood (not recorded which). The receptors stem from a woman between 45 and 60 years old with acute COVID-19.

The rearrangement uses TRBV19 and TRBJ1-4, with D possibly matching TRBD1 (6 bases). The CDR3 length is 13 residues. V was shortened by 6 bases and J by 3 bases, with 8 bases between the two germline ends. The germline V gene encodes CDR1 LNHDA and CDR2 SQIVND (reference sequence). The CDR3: CASRGGSNEKLFF. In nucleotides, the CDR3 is TGTGCCAGTAGAGGGGGTTCTAATGAAAAACTGTTTTTT.

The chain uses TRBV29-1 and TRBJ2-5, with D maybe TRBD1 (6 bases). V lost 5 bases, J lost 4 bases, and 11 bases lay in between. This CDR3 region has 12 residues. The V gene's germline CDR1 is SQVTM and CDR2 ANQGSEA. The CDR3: CSVNTRGETQYF. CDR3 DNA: TGCAGCGTTAATACCAGGGGAGAGACCCAGTACTTC. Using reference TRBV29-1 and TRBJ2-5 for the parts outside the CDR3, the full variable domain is SAVISQKPSRDICQRGTSLTIQCQVDSQVTMMFWYRQQPGQSLTLIATANQGSEATYESGFVIDKFPISRPNLTFSTLTVSNMSPEDSSIYLCSVNTRGETQYFGPGTRLLVL.

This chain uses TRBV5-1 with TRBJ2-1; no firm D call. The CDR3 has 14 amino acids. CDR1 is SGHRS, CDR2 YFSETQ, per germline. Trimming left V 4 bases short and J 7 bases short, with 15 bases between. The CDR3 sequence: CASSGLTPGNEQFF. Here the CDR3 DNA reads TGCGCCAGCAGCGGGTTAACCCCCGGGAATGAGCAGTTCTTC.

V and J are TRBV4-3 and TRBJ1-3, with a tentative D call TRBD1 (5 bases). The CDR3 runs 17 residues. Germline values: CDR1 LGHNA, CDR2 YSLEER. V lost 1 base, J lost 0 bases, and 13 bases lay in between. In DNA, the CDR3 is TGCGCCAGCAGCCAAGCCCCTGGGGCCCGCTCTGGAAACACCATATATTTT. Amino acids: CASSQAPGARSGNTIYF.

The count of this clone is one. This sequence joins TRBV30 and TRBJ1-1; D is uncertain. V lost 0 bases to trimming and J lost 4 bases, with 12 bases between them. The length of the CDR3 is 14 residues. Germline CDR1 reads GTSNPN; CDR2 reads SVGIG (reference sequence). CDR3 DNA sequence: TGTGCCTGGAGTGTATCCCCGCCAGTCACTGAAGCTTTCTTT. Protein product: CAWSVSPPVTEAFF.

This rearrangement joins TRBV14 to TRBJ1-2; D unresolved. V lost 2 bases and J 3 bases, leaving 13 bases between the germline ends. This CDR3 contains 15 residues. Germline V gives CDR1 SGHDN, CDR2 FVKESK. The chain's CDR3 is CASSQSLVGDYGYTF. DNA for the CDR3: TGTGCCAGCAGCCAAAGTCTAGTAGGTGACTATGGCTACACCTTC.